These 13 T cell receptor beta chains originate from one sample sequenced in a study of cytomegalovirus exposure and HLA in healthy donors (dated by TCRdb to between 2016 and 2019). Library method: the immunoSEQ multiplex PCR assay. The table was pulled from immuneACCESS by TCRdb, which kept in-frame rearrangements only. Such tables lose some clones; where checked, under half of the loss comes from unresolved V genes, and the rest has no known cause. In this sample the table shows about 65,000 clones, about 94% of which occur a single time. Of the sample, about 4.4% falls within the top ten clones. Sequenced input: PBMCs. The receptors come from a man aged 18 to 30 in good health and CMV-seropositive.

This clone was seen a single time. The chain combines TRBV7-4 with TRBJ1-2, with no clear D. Germline CDR1 reads SGHVT; CDR2 reads SQSDAQ. The CDR3 is made up of 14 amino acids. Trimming shortened V by 1 base and J by 3 bases, and 9 bases separated the two germline ends. The CDR3 sequence is CASSLGVGDYGYTF. CDR3 DNA: TGTGCCAGCAGCTTAGGTGTCGGAGACTATGGCTACACCTTC.

The chain has TRBV5-1 and TRBJ2-1; 8 bases align to TRBD2. The ends lost 4 bases at V and 3 bases at J; junction bases unmatched: 3. The CDR3 has 14 residues. In germline, CDR1 is SGHRS, CDR2 YFSETQ. Written as DNA, the CDR3 is TGCGCCAGCAGCGCGGGACTAGTCTACAATGAGCAGTTCTTC. This sequence encodes CASSAGLVYNEQFF.

The gene calls are TRBV11-2 and TRBJ2-7; 9 nucleotides align to TRBD1. Looked up from germline, CDR1 is SGHAT and CDR2 is FQNNGV. The ends lost 6 bases at V and 3 bases at J; junction bases unmatched: 6. The CDR3 covers 14 residues. CDR3 amino acids: CASSSTGGRYEQYF. In DNA, the CDR3 is TGTGCCAGCAGTTCGACAGGGGGACGCTACGAGCAGTACTTC. Using reference TRBV11-2 and TRBJ2-7 for the parts outside the CDR3, the full variable domain is EAGVAQSPRYKIIEKRQSVAFWCNPISGHATLYWYQQILGQGPKLLIQFQNNGVVDDSQLPKDRFSAERLKGVDSTLKIQPAKLEDSAVYLCASSSTGGRYEQYFGPGTRLTVT.

This sequence joins TRBV12-5 and TRBJ2-1; TRBD2 agrees at 10 bases. CDR3 length equals 16 residues. The germline V gene encodes CDR1 LGHNT and CDR2 FRNRAP. V dropped 4 bases and J dropped 5; count of bases not matched to a gene: 8. The CDR3: CASGYQSGRDDNEQFF. CDR3 coding DNA: TGTGCTAGTGGTTACCAAAGCGGGAGGGACGACAATGAGCAGTTCTTC. The complete variable domain, with remaining parts taken from reference TRBV12-5 and TRBJ2-1, reads DARVTQTPRHKVTEMGQEVTMRCQPILGHNTVFWYRQTMMQGLELLAYFRNRAPLDDSGMPKDRFSAEMPDATLATLKIQPSEPRDSAVYFCASGYQSGRDDNEQFFGPGTRLTVL.

This chain joins TRBV28 and TRBJ2-1; perhaps D is TRBD1 or TRBD2 (7 bases each). The length of the CDR3 is 13 residues. The ends were cut back, 10 bases at V and 0 bases at J, with 10 bases in the middle. Germline V lookup: CDR1 MDHEN, CDR2 SYDVKM. CDR3 sequence reads: CAIRGGSYNEQFF. The DNA for the CDR3 is TGTGCCATCAGGGGGGGCTCCTACAATGAGCAGTTCTTC. Full variable domain (missing parts from reference TRBV28 and TRBJ2-1): DVKVTQSSRYLVKRTGEKVFLECVQDMDHENMFWYRQDPGLGLRLIYFSYDVKMKEKGDIPEGYSVSREKKERFSLILESASTNQTSMYLCAIRGGSYNEQFFGPGTRLTVL.

This clone showed up just once. In nucleotides, the CDR3 is TGTGCCAGCAGTTCTGGAACCCGACGGGATCAGCCCCAGCATTTT. This translates into CASSSGTRRDQPQHF. The genes are TRBV28 and TRBJ1-5; no definite D call. Per the germline V gene, CDR1 is MDHEN and CDR2 is SYDVKM. CDR3 length: 15 amino acids. V was cut by 4 bases and J by 5 bases, with 15 bases left in between.

The CDR3 here is CASSQDRARGLSYEQYF. In DNA, the CDR3 is TGCGCCAGCAGCCAAGATAGAGCCAGGGGCCTCTCCTACGAGCAGTACTTC. The chain couples TRBV4-1 to TRBJ2-7; tentative D call: TRBD1 (6 bases). The CDR3 covers 17 residues. Germline V gene sequence: CDR1 MGHRA, CDR2 YSYEKL. V was cut by 0 bases and J by 0 bases, with 15 bases left in between.

A single count supports this clone. J is TRBJ2-5 and V is TRBV27; 8 nucleotides agree with TRBD1. The ends lost 3 bases at V and 4 bases at J; junction bases unmatched: 4. The CDR3 consists of 14 residues. Germline CDR1 reads MNHEY; CDR2 reads SMNVEV (reference sequence). In nucleotides, the CDR3 is TGTGCCAGCAGTTTGGGGACAGGAGGAGAGACCCAGTACTTC. It translates to CASSLGTGGETQYF.

This clone was observed a few times. The chain links TRBV6-4 to TRBJ2-3, with TRBD2 identical over 7 bases. The junction had 7 bases not matched to a gene; V was cut back by 3 bases and J by 4 bases. CDR1 and CDR2 from the germline V gene are MRHNA and SNTAGT. The CDR3 contains 15 residues. CDR3 DNA sequence: TGTGCCAGCAGTGAGTCGGCGGGAGAGGCAGATACGCAGTATTTT. This sequence encodes CASSESAGEADTQYF.

The rearrangement joins TRBV4-3 to TRBJ2-1; TRBD1 matches at 7 bases. The CDR3 runs to 15 residues. The germline gives CDR1 LGHNA, CDR2 YSLEER. V was clipped by 0 bases and J by 4 bases; unmatched bases: 3. DNA for the CDR3: TGCGCCAGCAGCCAAGATCTGACAGGGTACAATGAGCAGTTCTTC. Its protein is CASSQDLTGYNEQFF.

V gene TRBV7-2 combines with J gene TRBJ1-3; no firm D call. Trimming removed 1 base from V and 4 bases from J, with 11 bases in between. The CDR3 sequence is 15 residues long. Looked up from germline, CDR1 is SGHTA and CDR2 is FQGNSA. CDR3 DNA sequence: TGTGCCAGCAGCTTAGAGAGGCTCAAAGGAAACACCATATATTTT. It translates to CASSLERLKGNTIYF.

The rearrangement uses TRBV4-2 and TRBJ2-7; D is perhaps TRBD1 (5 bases). Trimming removed 0 bases from V and 2 bases from J, with 11 bases in between. Germline V gives CDR1 LGHNA, CDR2 YNFKEQ. This CDR3 is 15 amino acids long. The CDR3 nucleotides are TGTGCCAGCAGCCAAGAACAGACAGAGGCCTACGAGCAGTACTTC. Amino acid sequence: CASSQEQTEAYEQYF.

V is TRBV7-9 and J is TRBJ2-7; 8 bases align to TRBD1. Germline CDR1 is SEHNR and CDR2 is FQNEAQ (reference sequence). V was clipped by 2 bases and J by 3 bases; unmatched bases: 12. The CDR3 extends over 17 amino acids. The CDR3 coding sequence is TGTGCCAGCAGCTTACCCCTAAGGGACAGGAGAAACTACGAGCAGTACTTC. Translating it yields CASSLPLRDRRNYEQYF.